This passage covers 9 T cell receptor beta chains from one sample sequenced in a study of regulatory dendritic cells for organ transplantation. Profiled with immunoSEQ multiplex PCR; TCRdb holds only in-frame clones, not every one. The sample lists about 29,000 clones, approximately 79% occurring once. Specimen: memory CD4+ T cells from blood. Subset described: CD45RO+ memory T cells. The receptors stem from a human donor in good health.

This clone was observed a handful of times. Here the CDR3 reads CASSLRNQETQYF. CDR3 sequence (DNA): TGTGCCAGCAGCTTGAGGAACCAAGAGACCCAGTACTTC. The gene calls are TRBV7-3 and TRBJ2-5; no clear D gene. This CDR3 spans 13 amino acids. V was trimmed by 3 bases and J by 0 bases, leaving 5 bases between them. Germline CDR1 is SGHTA and CDR2 is FQGTGA.

This sequence joins TRBV9 and TRBJ2-3; no reliable D call. The V and J ends lost 0 bases and 6 bases respectively, with 14 bases between them. This CDR3 comprises 15 residues. CDR1 is SGDLS, CDR2 YYNGEE, per germline. The CDR3: CASSVGHIGRDTQYF. Written as DNA, the CDR3 is TGTGCCAGCAGCGTAGGTCACATCGGACGGGATACGCAGTATTTT.

The V call is TRBV6-6, the J call TRBJ1-1; D not resolved. Between the trimmed V and J ends, which lost 4 bases and 3 bases, there was a span of 9 bases. Germline-derived CDR1 and CDR2 are MNHNY and SVGAGI (reference sequence). The CDR3 loop spans 13 amino acids. The CDR3 reads CASSLNRDTEAFF. The DNA of the CDR3 is TGTGCCAGCAGTTTAAATAGGGACACTGAAGCTTTCTTT.

V is TRBV4-2 and J is TRBJ2-3; D is ambiguous. CDR1 LGHNA and CDR2 YNFKEQ come from the germline V gene. The CDR3 is 14 amino acids. The V gene lost 0 bases and the J gene lost 1 base, with 5 bases spanning the gap. The CDR3 coding sequence is TGTGCCAGCAGCCAAGATCGCGGCACAGATACGCAGTATTTT. Encoded protein: CASSQDRGTDTQYF.

In its sample, this clone was seen once. The chain carries TRBV30 and TRBJ1-6, with 8 bases fitting TRBD1. CDR3 length: 15 residues. Germline values: CDR1 GTSNPN, CDR2 SVGIG (reference sequence). The ends lost 2 bases at V and 3 bases at J; junction bases unmatched: 3. The chain's CDR3 is CAWSTGTGYNSPLHF. CDR3 DNA: TGTGCCTGGAGTACGGGGACAGGCTATAATTCACCCCTCCACTTT.

The chain recombines TRBV7-2 with TRBJ1-2, with D perhaps TRBD1 (6 bases). The V end was cut by 1 base, the J end by 4 bases, with 10 bases between. This CDR3 comprises 14 residues. Germline CDR1 SGHTA, CDR2 FQGNSA. CDR3 loop: CASSLDGQPYGYTF. The CDR3, as DNA: TGTGCCAGCAGCTTAGACGGACAGCCCTATGGCTACACCTTC.

CDR3 sequence (DNA): TGTGCCAGCAGGAAAACGACAGCCGAAAGGCATGCTTTCTTT. Its translation is CASRKTTAERHAFF. The chain employs TRBV7-9 and TRBJ1-1; D perhaps matches TRBD1 (5 bases). This CDR3 has 14 residues. Between the trimmed V and J ends, which lost 6 bases and 11 bases, there was a span of 22 bases. Germline values: CDR1 SEHNR, CDR2 FQNEAQ (reference sequence).

The rearrangement links TRBV6-4 to TRBJ1-5, with D unresolved. Trimming took 4 bases from V and 4 from J, leaving 8 bases between them. Germline lookup yields CDR1 MRHNA and CDR2 SNTAGT. The CDR3 is made up of 13 amino acids. CDR3 nucleotides: TGTGCCAGCAGTGTCGAGGGAAATCAGCCCCAGCATTTT. It codes for CASSVEGNQPQHF.

The gene calls are TRBV18 and TRBJ1-1; TRBD1 matches at 9 bases. Germline lookup yields CDR1 KGHSH and CDR2 LQKENI. This CDR3 region has 18 residues. V was pared by 6 bases and J by 3 bases, with 17 bases of the junction left unmatched. In DNA form, the CDR3 reads TGTGCCAGCTCTCCGACAACGATAGGACAGGGGATTTACACTGAAGCTTTCTTT. This encodes CASSPTTIGQGIYTEAFF.